This TCR beta chain was sequenced during a study of CD8+CD57+ T cells in acquired aplastic anemia (dated 2018 in TCRdb). With regard to the full study: On average, sorted CD4+ and CD8+ cells yielded 2.5 to 3.5 ug of extracted DNA, with a range of roughly 0.17 to 27.4 ug. CD8+CD57+ expansion was defined as frequency above the mean frequency observed in healthy subjects. Beyond this particular receptor, the publication reports: Nearly 30 CD8+ CDR3 sequences were found in both patients and controls but appeared to be highly expressed in patients and within the immunodominant clones of the patients. No significant difference in CD8+ Simpson's diversity was found between patients and healthy controls (P=0.060).

The CDR3 covers 16 residues, taking in both the cysteine and the phenylalanine. Only the CDR3 part of the read is kept: 48 bases, read in frame from the first base. The germline V gene (reference sequence) supplies CDR1 MNHEY and CDR2 SMNVEV. The germline ends are 22 bases apart after V is trimmed by 6 bases and J by 7 bases. Expansion of CD8+CD57+ cells had been shown by flow cytometry in the patients chosen for sequencing. Severe acquired aplastic anemia was diagnosed in all patients according to International Study of Aplastic Anemia and Agranulocytosis and Camitta criteria. At the time blood was sampled, none of the patients had received any therapy. The study deep-sequenced TCR repertoires of sorted CD4+ and CD8+ blood T cells from severe aplastic anemia patients and healthy subjects. In the USA, patient enrollment took place under clinicaltrials.gov protocols 00001620, 01623167, 00001397, 00071045, 00081523 and 00961064. Ficoll-Paque density gradient centrifugation was used to isolate peripheral blood mononuclear cells. Before DNA was extracted, CD4+ and CD8+ T cells were sorted using either FACS or magnetic beads.

This clonotype was counted between two and nine times. The clone's antigen remains unknown. One base away there is no much larger clone; base qualities are not given. Genomic DNA was used as template for profiling of TCR beta VDJ combinations and CDR3 sequences. TCR repertoire sequencing was run on an Illumina HiSeq 2000. Concerning the study's data processing: Repertoires were assessed using TRBV/TRBJ rearrangement plots, CDR3 size and DJ length profiles, and Simpson's diversity index. The most abundant DNA sequence in the deep sequencing data was defined as the immunodominant clone. CDR3 amino acid sequences were checked for sharing between subjects and were compared against published repertoires and the VDJdb database. The public reads were run again by TCRdb, first through fastp at Q25 and then through MiXCR, and only productive beta chains were kept. When rows share a CDR3 protein, they turn into one entry using the most common DNA and genes. The authors' filters were not applied to this entry. For this sample the table gives 450,000 to 600,000 distinct CDR3 sequences, of which around 30% were detected only once. Under 0.95% of the sample is in the top ten clones.

The sample taken for sequencing was sorted CD4+, CD8+, or CD8+CD57+ T cells (not recorded which) from PBMCs. This receptor was obtained from a human donor with aplastic anemia. The chain is assembled from TRBV27 and TRBJ2-1; the D gene is possibly TRBD2, with 6 bases matching. This receptor carries the CDR3 CASSSQGTHTDNEQFF. The sequenced DNA: TGTGCCAGCAGCTCCCAAGGGACTCACACCGATAATGAGCAGTTCTTC.